A selection of T cell receptor beta chains follows, all from one sample in a study of long-term antiretroviral therapy in people with HIV. Profiling relied on immunoSEQ multiplex PCR, and the TCRdb table lists in-frame clones only, not all of them. The table shows around 25,000 clones, with roughly 88% occurring only once. The sample consisted of unsorted PBMCs, taken about 4.5 years after starting antiretroviral therapy. These receptors were obtained from a man younger than 40 with HIV. Each CDR3 is given with its conserved first and last residue. Each record gives: clone size, V gene, D gene, CDR3 length, J gene, CDR3 DNA, CDR3 protein. A D gene is named only where the DNA matches it firmly. Not all rows give a size; the values are once, few, many and, for expanded clones, a class.

abundance: -
v_gene: TRBV14
d_gene: -
len: 15
j_gene: TRBJ2-7
CDR3nt: TGTGCCAGCAGCCCACACCCAGGGGGGATCTACGAGCAGTACTTC
CDR3aa: CASSPHPGGIYEQYF

abundance: -
v_gene: TRBV18
d_gene: TRBD1
len: 18
j_gene: TRBJ1-3
CDR3nt: TGTGCCAGCTCACCGATGACAGGGCGCCGATTCTCTGGAAACACCATATATTTT
CDR3aa: CASSPMTGRRFSGNTIYF

abundance: -
v_gene: TRBV20-1
d_gene: -
len: 10
j_gene: TRBJ1-2
CDR3nt: TGCAGTGCCCAGGGTCTTGGCTACACCTTC
CDR3aa: CSAQGLGYTF

abundance: few
v_gene: TRBV7-2
d_gene: -
len: 16
j_gene: TRBJ1-2
CDR3nt: TGTGCCAGCAGCTTAGTCCCACTATCCCGAGCAGGAGGCTACACCTTC
CDR3aa: CASSLVPLSRAGGYTF

abundance: -
v_gene: TRBV7-8
d_gene: -
len: 13
j_gene: TRBJ1-1
CDR3nt: TGTGCCAGCAGCTTACAGTTGGACACTGAAGCTTTCTTT
CDR3aa: CASSLQLDTEAFF

abundance: -
v_gene: TRBV10-3
d_gene: -
len: 11
j_gene: TRBJ2-1
CDR3nt: TGTGCCATCAGCCCGGCGGATGAGCAGTTCTTC
CDR3aa: CAISPADEQFF

abundance: -
v_gene: TRBV13
d_gene: -
len: 13
j_gene: TRBJ2-1
CDR3nt: TGTGCCAGCAGCTCCCTGGGCTACAATGAGCAGTTCTTC
CDR3aa: CASSSLGYNEQFF

abundance: -
v_gene: TRBV7-9
d_gene: -
len: 12
j_gene: TRBJ2-7
CDR3nt: TGTGCCAGCAGCCCCCCGGGCTACGAGCAGTACTTC
CDR3aa: CASSPPGYEQYF

abundance: -
v_gene: TRBV28
d_gene: TRBD1
len: 17
j_gene: TRBJ1-5
CDR3nt: TGTGCCAGCAGTTTTAGCCGACAGGGACTCGGCAATCAGCCCCAGCATTTT
CDR3aa: CASSFSRQGLGNQPQHF

abundance: -
v_gene: TRBV27
d_gene: -
len: 14
j_gene: TRBJ1-2
CDR3nt: TGTGCCAGCAGACCAGCGGACAGAAACTATGGCTACACCTTC
CDR3aa: CASRPADRNYGYTF

abundance: -
v_gene: TRBV18
d_gene: TRBD1
len: 16
j_gene: TRBJ2-7
CDR3nt: TGTGCCAGCTCACCAGAAGTCGGGACAGGGACGTACGAGCAGTACTTC
CDR3aa: CASSPEVGTGTYEQYF

abundance: -
v_gene: TRBV7-9
d_gene: TRBD1
len: 15
j_gene: TRBJ2-3
CDR3nt: TGTGCCAGCAGCTCCGGGACAGGGATACCTGATACGCAGTATTTT
CDR3aa: CASSSGTGIPDTQYF

abundance: once
v_gene: TRBV19
d_gene: -
len: 13
j_gene: TRBJ1-1
CDR3nt: TGTGCCAGTAGTATCGAAGGACGCACTGAAGCTTTCTTT
CDR3aa: CASSIEGRTEAFF

abundance: -
v_gene: TRBV9
d_gene: TRBD2
len: 17
j_gene: TRBJ2-3
CDR3nt: TGTGCCAGCAGCGTCCCCTTAGCGGGAGGGATCACAGATACGCAGTATTTT
CDR3aa: CASSVPLAGGITDTQYF

abundance: -
v_gene: TRBV5-6
d_gene: TRBD1
len: 16
j_gene: TRBJ1-4
CDR3nt: TGTGCCAGCAGCACAGACAGGGGGCTCACTAATGAAAAACTGTTTTTT
CDR3aa: CASSTDRGLTNEKLFF

abundance: -
v_gene: TRBV12-1
d_gene: -
len: 17
j_gene: TRBJ2-7
CDR3nt: TGTGCCAGCAGGAGTCCCTCCCGGGTCTTCTTATTCTACGAGCAGTACTTC
CDR3aa: CASRSPSRVFLFYEQYF

abundance: few
v_gene: TRBV27
d_gene: -
len: 14
j_gene: TRBJ1-2
CDR3nt: TGTGCCAGCAGTTTGAGTGTGGGACTCCGAGGCTACACCTTC
CDR3aa: CASSLSVGLRGYTF

abundance: -
v_gene: TRBV5-1
d_gene: TRBD2
len: 16
j_gene: TRBJ2-1
CDR3nt: TGCGCCAGCAGATTGGCCCAACTAGCGGGGGGTCATGAGCAGTTCTTC
CDR3aa: CASRLAQLAGGHEQFF

abundance: -
v_gene: TRBV19
d_gene: -
len: 14
j_gene: TRBJ2-7
CDR3nt: TGTGCCAGTAGCCTTCGGGGGACATTGAACGAGCAGTACTTC
CDR3aa: CASSLRGTLNEQYF

abundance: -
v_gene: TRBV12-5
d_gene: TRBD1
len: 13
j_gene: TRBJ2-1
CDR3nt: TGTGCTAGTGCCACACGGACAGGACCAGGGCAGTTCTTC
CDR3aa: CASATRTGPGQFF

abundance: -
v_gene: TRBV2
d_gene: TRBD2
len: 15
j_gene: TRBJ2-1
CDR3nt: TGTGCCAGCAGCACTAGCGGGAACATCTACAATGAGCAGTTCTTC
CDR3aa: CASSTSGNIYNEQFF

abundance: -
v_gene: TRBV4-2
d_gene: -
len: 16
j_gene: TRBJ1-2
CDR3nt: TGTGCCAGCAGCCAATATTCTACCGAGGGCGTAGGAGGCTACACCTTC
CDR3aa: CASSQYSTEGVGGYTF

abundance: -
v_gene: TRBV7-8
d_gene: TRBD2
len: 16
j_gene: TRBJ2-7
CDR3nt: TGTGCCAGCAGCTTATTCCCCCAGCGGGAGGATTACGAGCAGTACTTC
CDR3aa: CASSLFPQREDYEQYF

abundance: -
v_gene: TRBV18
d_gene: TRBD1
len: 16
j_gene: TRBJ1-2
CDR3nt: TGTGCCAGCTCATCCTCGGACAGGAACCCTAACTATGGCTACACCTTC
CDR3aa: CASSSSDRNPNYGYTF

abundance: -
v_gene: TRBV7-3
d_gene: -
len: 16
j_gene: TRBJ1-5
CDR3nt: TGTGCCAGCAGCGAGACCTTAGGACAGAGTTATCAGCCCCAGCATTTT
CDR3aa: CASSETLGQSYQPQHF

abundance: -
v_gene: TRBV4-2
d_gene: -
len: 16
j_gene: TRBJ1-2
CDR3nt: TGTGCCAGCAGCCAAGGGGTGGAGCCCGCAACTTATGGCTACACCTTC
CDR3aa: CASSQGVEPATYGYTF

abundance: -
v_gene: TRBV2
d_gene: TRBD2
len: 14
j_gene: TRBJ2-7
CDR3nt: TGTGCCAGCCAGGGACTAGCGGGGAGAGGCGAGCAGTACTTC
CDR3aa: CASQGLAGRGEQYF

abundance: -
v_gene: TRBV21-1
d_gene: -
len: 15
j_gene: TRBJ2-7
CDR3nt: TGTGCCAGCATGGGCGAGACAGGGGGGGCCTACGAGCAGTACTTC
CDR3aa: CASMGETGGAYEQYF

abundance: -
v_gene: TRBV7-2
d_gene: TRBD1
len: 15
j_gene: TRBJ2-4
CDR3nt: TGTGCCAGCAGCCTCACAGGGGGGTTCAAAAACATTCAGTACTTC
CDR3aa: CASSLTGGFKNIQYF

abundance: -
v_gene: TRBV28
d_gene: -
len: 12
j_gene: TRBJ2-7
CDR3nt: TGTGCCAGCAGGAAGACTAGTTACGAGCAGTACTTC
CDR3aa: CASRKTSYEQYF

abundance: -
v_gene: TRBV7-9
d_gene: TRBD2
len: 17
j_gene: TRBJ2-1
CDR3nt: TGTGCCAGCAGCCCCCTCGGTGGAGCGGGGTATTACAATGAGCAGTTCTTC
CDR3aa: CASSPLGGAGYYNEQFF

abundance: -
v_gene: TRBV4-1
d_gene: -
len: 13
j_gene: TRBJ1-1
CDR3nt: TGCGCCAGCAGCCTTAAAATGAACACTGAAGCTTTCTTT
CDR3aa: CASSLKMNTEAFF

abundance: -
v_gene: TRBV6-6
d_gene: TRBD1
len: 14
j_gene: TRBJ2-7
CDR3nt: TGTGCCAGCAGTCACGGACAGGGGCCCTACGAGCAGTACTTC
CDR3aa: CASSHGQGPYEQYF

abundance: -
v_gene: TRBV4-3
d_gene: -
len: 12
j_gene: TRBJ2-2
CDR3nt: TGCGCCAGCAGCCAAGAGGGGGGGGAGCTGTTTTTT
CDR3aa: CASSQEGGELFF

abundance: once
v_gene: TRBV30
d_gene: TRBD1
len: 14
j_gene: TRBJ1-1
CDR3nt: TGTGCCTGGAGTCCCGGGACAGGGTGGACTGAAGCTTTCTTT
CDR3aa: CAWSPGTGWTEAFF

abundance: -
v_gene: TRBV5-6
d_gene: -
len: 14
j_gene: TRBJ2-5
CDR3nt: TGTGCCAGCAGCTTTAACGGGTTGGGGGGAACCCAGTACTTC
CDR3aa: CASSFNGLGGTQYF

abundance: -
v_gene: TRBV27
d_gene: TRBD1
len: 13
j_gene: TRBJ2-7
CDR3nt: TGTGCCAGCAGTTTGCTAGAAAGGGGGCGGCAGTACTTC
CDR3aa: CASSLLERGRQYF

abundance: -
v_gene: TRBV27
d_gene: TRBD2
len: 17
j_gene: TRBJ2-7
CDR3nt: TGTGCCAGCAGTTTAAGGGGGGGACTAGCGGCCTCCTACGAGCAGTACTTC
CDR3aa: CASSLRGGLAASYEQYF

abundance: -
v_gene: TRBV2
d_gene: -
len: 14
j_gene: TRBJ1-1
CDR3nt: TGTGCCAGCAGTGATGGGGGGGCAGGGACTGAAGCTTTCTTT
CDR3aa: CASSDGGAGTEAFF

abundance: once
v_gene: TRBV19
d_gene: -
len: 14
j_gene: TRBJ2-7
CDR3nt: TGTGCCAGTAGTATCCAGGGGCCCCAGGTAGAGCAGTACTTC
CDR3aa: CASSIQGPQVEQYF

abundance: -
v_gene: TRBV4-3
d_gene: TRBD2
len: 18
j_gene: TRBJ2-1
CDR3nt: TGCGCCAGCAGCCAAGAGGCCGCTGGCGGGAGTAGAGGGGATGAGCAGTTCTTC
CDR3aa: CASSQEAAGGSRGDEQFF

abundance: -
v_gene: TRBV11-2
d_gene: -
len: 14
j_gene: TRBJ2-3
CDR3nt: TGTGCCAGCAGCCGGGGAGGCAGGACAGATACGCAGTATTTT
CDR3aa: CASSRGGRTDTQYF

abundance: -
v_gene: TRBV6-1
d_gene: -
len: 16
j_gene: TRBJ2-7
CDR3nt: TGTGCCAGCAGTGAGCAGACTCAACTGAGGGGATACGAGCAGTACTTC
CDR3aa: CASSEQTQLRGYEQYF

abundance: -
v_gene: TRBV25-1
d_gene: TRBD1
len: 14
j_gene: TRBJ1-4
CDR3nt: TGTGCCAGCAGTGAGCCGGGACAGAGCGAAAAACTGTTTTTT
CDR3aa: CASSEPGQSEKLFF

abundance: -
v_gene: TRBV11-2
d_gene: -
len: 14
j_gene: TRBJ2-7
CDR3nt: TGTGCCAGCAGCTCCTCTGTGGGCGGCTACGAGCAGTACTTC
CDR3aa: CASSSSVGGYEQYF

abundance: -
v_gene: TRBV5-5
d_gene: -
len: 16
j_gene: TRBJ1-2
CDR3nt: TGTGCCAGCAGCTTAGGGGCAGGGGACTTTGTCTATGGCTACACCTTC
CDR3aa: CASSLGAGDFVYGYTF

abundance: -
v_gene: TRBV5-4
d_gene: TRBD2
len: 15
j_gene: TRBJ2-7
CDR3nt: TGTGCCAGCAGCTTGCGTTTGGGGGAGGGCTCCGAGCAGTACTTC
CDR3aa: CASSLRLGEGSEQYF

abundance: -
v_gene: TRBV5-8
d_gene: -
len: 15
j_gene: TRBJ1-1
CDR3nt: TGTGCCAGCATCTCGAGGCCGGGGATGAACACTGAAGCTTTCTTT
CDR3aa: CASISRPGMNTEAFF

abundance: -
v_gene: TRBV5-4
d_gene: TRBD1
len: 15
j_gene: TRBJ2-5
CDR3nt: TGTGCCAGCAGCTTGGGGGACAGAGCTCAAGAGACCCAGTACTTC
CDR3aa: CASSLGDRAQETQYF

abundance: -
v_gene: TRBV6-5
d_gene: TRBD1
len: 15
j_gene: TRBJ1-3
CDR3nt: TGTGCCAGCAGTTACTCGACAGGGCTAGGAAACACCATATATTTT
CDR3aa: CASSYSTGLGNTIYF

abundance: -
v_gene: TRBV5-1
d_gene: TRBD1
len: 16
j_gene: TRBJ1-1
CDR3nt: TGCGCCAGCAGCCTCGTTCCAGGGGGATCCCTCACTGAAGCTTTCTTT
CDR3aa: CASSLVPGGSLTEAFF

abundance: once
v_gene: TRBV2
d_gene: -
len: 14
j_gene: TRBJ2-5
CDR3nt: TGTGCCAGCAGTGGACAGGAGGCCTGGGGTACCCAGTACTTC
CDR3aa: CASSGQEAWGTQYF

abundance: -
v_gene: TRBV6-5
d_gene: -
len: 15
j_gene: TRBJ2-5
CDR3nt: TGTGCCAGCAGTTACTGGGAAACGGGGCAAGAGACCCAGTACTTC
CDR3aa: CASSYWETGQETQYF

abundance: -
v_gene: TRBV21-1
d_gene: -
len: 18
j_gene: TRBJ1-1
CDR3nt: TGTGCCAGCAGCAAAGTCGGCCAGGGCCCCATCTTGAACACTGAAGCTTTCTTT
CDR3aa: CASSKVGQGPILNTEAFF

abundance: -
v_gene: TRBV6-5
d_gene: -
len: 15
j_gene: TRBJ1-1
CDR3nt: TGTGCCAGCCGGGCTAGGGACCACATGAACACTGAAGCTTTCTTT
CDR3aa: CASRARDHMNTEAFF

abundance: -
v_gene: TRBV5-4
d_gene: TRBD2
len: 15
j_gene: TRBJ2-7
CDR3nt: TGTGCCAGCAGCCTTCTAGCGGGGGGGAGTCGGGAGCAGTACTTC
CDR3aa: CASSLLAGGSREQYF

abundance: -
v_gene: TRBV5-4
d_gene: TRBD2
len: 16
j_gene: TRBJ2-5
CDR3nt: TGTGCCAGCAGCTTGGGAGCGGGGGGGCCTATAGAGACCCAGTACTTC
CDR3aa: CASSLGAGGPIETQYF

abundance: -
v_gene: TRBV10-3
d_gene: -
len: 12
j_gene: TRBJ1-2
CDR3nt: TGTGCCATCAGTGGGGGAGGGGTTGGCTACACCTTC
CDR3aa: CAISGGGVGYTF

abundance: once
v_gene: TRBV18
d_gene: -
len: 15
j_gene: TRBJ2-3
CDR3nt: TGTGCCAGCTCACTTGACAGGACTAGCACAGATACGCAGTATTTT
CDR3aa: CASSLDRTSTDTQYF